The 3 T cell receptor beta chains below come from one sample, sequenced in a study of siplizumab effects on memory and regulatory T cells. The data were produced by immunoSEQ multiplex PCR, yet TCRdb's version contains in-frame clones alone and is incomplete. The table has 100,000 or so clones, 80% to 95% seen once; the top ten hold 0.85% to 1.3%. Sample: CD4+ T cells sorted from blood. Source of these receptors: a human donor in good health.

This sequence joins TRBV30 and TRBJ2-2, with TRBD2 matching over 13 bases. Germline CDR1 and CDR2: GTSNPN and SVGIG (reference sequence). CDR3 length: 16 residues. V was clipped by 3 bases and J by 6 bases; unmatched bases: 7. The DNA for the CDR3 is TGTGCCTGGAGGGTAACTAGCGGGAGGGCGGCCGGGGAGCTGTTTTTT. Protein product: CAWRVTSGRAAGELFF.

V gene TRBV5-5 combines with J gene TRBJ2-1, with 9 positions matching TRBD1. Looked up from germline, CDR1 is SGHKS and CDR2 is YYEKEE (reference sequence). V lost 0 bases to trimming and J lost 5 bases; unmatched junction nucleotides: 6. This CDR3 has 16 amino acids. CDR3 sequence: CASSLVGQGSHNEQFF. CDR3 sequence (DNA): TGTGCCAGCAGCTTGGTAGGACAGGGGTCGCACAATGAGCAGTTCTTC.

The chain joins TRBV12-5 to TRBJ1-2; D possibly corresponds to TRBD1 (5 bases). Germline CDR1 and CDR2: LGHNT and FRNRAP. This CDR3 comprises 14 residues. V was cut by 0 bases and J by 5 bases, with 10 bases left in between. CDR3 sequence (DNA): TGTGCTAGTGGTTTGGTAGGGACTCCTTATGGCTACACCTTC. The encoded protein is CASGLVGTPYGYTF.